A single sample gave rise to the 12 T cell receptor beta chains below, sequenced in a study of blood T cells in healthy people across ages. With a J-beta primer mix and a sample-barcoded 5' primer, a second PCR ran 7 to 11 cycles. From the 5' RACE reads, TCRdb called clonotypes with MiXCR, one entry per CDR3 protein. Altogether hundreds of thousands of distinct CDR3 sequences are present, 55% to 65% being singletons, with the ten largest covering about 27%. Material for sequencing was blood. The receptors come from a young man in good health.

The gene calls are TRBV4-2 and TRBJ1-6, with 8 bases identical to TRBD1. The CDR3 totals 16 residues. Unmatched junction bases numbered 8, after V lost 3 bases and J lost 7 bases. CDR1 and CDR2 from the germline V gene are LGHNA and YNFKEQ. CDR3 loop: CASSQGQGAANSPLHF. CDR3 bases: TGTGCCAGCAGCCAGGGGCAGGGGGCTGCCAATTCACCCCTCCACTTT.

This clonotype showed up many times. CDR3 amino acids: CASSHERVNYGYTF. CDR3 nucleotide sequence: TGCGCCAGCAGCCATGAACGGGTAAACTATGGCTACACCTTC. The gene calls are TRBV4-3 and TRBJ1-2; D unclear. CDR1 is LGHNA, CDR2 YSLEER, per germline. The length of the CDR3 is 14 residues. Trimming cost V 3 bases and J 2 bases, with 10 bases left between them.

A few counts support this clonotype. This chain connects TRBV11-2 to TRBJ2-7, with TRBD2 matching over 11 bases. With 4 bases clipped from V and 3 bases from J, the junction kept 5 bases outside the gene matches. The CDR3 extends over 15 amino acids. Germline V gives CDR1 SGHAT, CDR2 FQNNGV. The CDR3 protein is CASSSLAGGHYEQYF. In DNA, the CDR3 is TGTGCCAGCAGCTCCCTAGCGGGGGGCCACTACGAGCAGTACTTC.

For the CDR3, the DNA is TGTGCCAGCAGCCAAAGGCAGTTCCCTTATGGCTACACCTTC. Its protein is CASSQRQFPYGYTF. The V gene is TRBV4-2, the J gene TRBJ1-2; D gene uncertain. The length of the CDR3 is 14 residues. CDR1 and CDR2 from the germline V gene are LGHNA and YNFKEQ. Trimming removed 2 bases at V and 5 bases at J, with 12 bases between.

The gene calls are TRBV7-2 and TRBJ2-2; 8 nucleotides align to TRBD1. With V trimmed by 1 base and J by 5 bases, 6 bases remained unmatched. CDR1 SGHTA and CDR2 FQGNSA come from the germline V gene. This CDR3 is 16 amino acids long. CDR3 nucleotides: TGTGCCAGCAGCTTAGATCGGACAGGGCCTACCGGGGAGCTGTTTTTT. This sequence encodes CASSLDRTGPTGELFF.

This clonotype showed up just a few times. V and J are TRBV10-3 and TRBJ2-1, with a weak D call TRBD2 (6 bases). The CDR3 is 13 residues long. In germline, CDR1 is ENHRY, CDR2 SYGVKD. The V end lost 6 bases, the J end lost 8 bases, and 14 bases lay between the germline ends. The DNA for the CDR3 is TGTGCCATCAGCAGGTCCGTAGCGGATGAGCAGTTCTTC. Its translation is CAISRSVADEQFF.

This clonotype was counted only a few times. The chain recombines TRBV4-3 with TRBJ2-7; 7 nucleotides line up with TRBD1. The CDR3 is 15 residues long. CDR1 is LGHNA and CDR2 is YSLEER in the germline V gene. V shed 2 bases, J shed 1 base, and the junction held 5 bases outside the gene matches. CDR3 nucleotide sequence: TGCGCCAGCAGCCAACTACAGGGGCAGTCCTACGAGCAGTACTTC. This encodes CASSQLQGQSYEQYF.

This sequence joins TRBV4-2 and TRBJ2-1; D unclear. V was pared by 6 bases and J by 4 bases, with 13 bases between. The CDR3 sequence is 14 residues long. Germline values: CDR1 LGHNA, CDR2 YNFKEQ. CDR3 DNA: TGTGCCAGCAGTTTCGGGTCCGGGTACAATGAGCAGTTCTTC. Its translation is CASSFGSGYNEQFF.

J is TRBJ2-5 and V is TRBV20-1; D possibly corresponds to TRBD2 (6 bases). The CDR3 contains 15 residues. Trimming cost V 0 bases and J 5 bases, with 16 bases left between them. CDR1 is DFQATT and CDR2 is SNEGSKA in the germline V gene (reference sequence). The CDR3 region is CSARDNSGGSETQYF. CDR3 DNA: TGCAGTGCTAGAGATAACTCCGGGGGTTCGGAGACCCAGTACTTC.

This clonotype was observed a single time. The chain links TRBV4-3 to TRBJ2-5; 9 bases are a match to TRBD1. The J call is uncertain, as TRBJ2-7 better fits the DNA end. The CDR3 covers 16 residues. CDR1 is LGHNA, CDR2 YSLEER, per germline. The DNA of the CDR3 is TGCGCCAGCAGCCAAGATCCGGGACAGGGTTGGTACGAGCAGTACTTC. It is translated as CASSQDPGQGWYEQYF.

The chain combines TRBV27 with TRBJ1-1; D is possibly TRBD1 (5 bases). The CDR3 sequence is 15 residues long. With 7 bases removed from V and 3 bases from J, the gap between germline ends came to 18 bases. CDR1 is MNHEY and CDR2 is SMNVEV in the germline V gene (reference sequence). In nucleotides, the CDR3 is TGTGCCAGCAACTCTTTAGGGGCGGCGGACACTGAAGCTTTCTTT. It translates to CASNSLGAADTEAFF.

The V call is TRBV2, the J call TRBJ1-2; TRBD1 agrees at 8 bases. CDR3 size: 13 residues. The J segment lost 7 bases and the V segment lost 3 bases, leaving 4 bases of the junction unmatched. Germline V gene sequence: CDR1 SNHLY, CDR2 FYNNEI. CDR3 loop: CASSDRGRSGYTF. The CDR3, as DNA: TGTGCCAGCAGTGACAGGGGGCGAAGTGGCTACACCTTC.